This T cell receptor (beta chain) was retrieved from a study of molecular identifiers for immune sequencing clone quantification. Study-level results: More than 97% of effector molecules, versus under 1% of naive-cell molecules, belonged to clones above 20 RNA copies. A single cell's spiked Jurkat TCR RNA was reportedly detectable among roughly 920,000 naive cells.

The CDR3 has 14 residues. Germline CDR1 reads SEHNR; CDR2 reads FQNEAQ (reference sequence). V was pared by 2 bases and J by 1 base, with 8 bases between. This clonotype was seen many times. Its antigen is unidentified. TCRdb fed the PCR reads into MiXCR, producing one record per CDR3 protein. The data contain hundreds of thousands of distinct CDR3 sequences, about 20% of them singletons. The sequence came from a human donor in good health. Some libraries in this study had Jurkat cell RNA spiked in. Source material: naive CD8+ T cells from blood, with Jurkat cell RNA spiked in. Subset described: FACS-sorted CD8+CD4-CCR7+CD45RA+ naive T cells. V usage is TRBV7-9 and J usage is TRBJ1-1; D is ambiguous. CDR3: CASSLLAGNTEAFF. The CDR3 nucleotides read TGTGCCAGCAGCTTACTGGCGGGGAACACTGAAGCTTTCTTT.